This TCR beta chain was observed in a study of cytomegalovirus exposure and HLA in healthy donors. Study context: Out of fewer than 500 genotyped donors, 81% belonged to the Caucasian-associated ancestry cluster.

The PCR ran on 60 Vbeta and 13 Jbeta primers. Libraries were prepared by immunoSEQ multiplex PCR; TCRdb keeps only in-frame clonotypes and omits some of them. The table shows approximately 75,000 clones, with about 79% occurring only once. Germline CDR1 reads WNHNN; CDR2 reads SYGVQD (reference sequence). V was shortened by 7 bases and J by 1 base, with 11 bases between the two germline ends. CDR3 length: 14 amino acids. The sequenced sample consisted of PBMCs. V gene TRBV10-1 combines with J gene TRBJ1-3, with D perhaps TRBD1 (5 bases). The clonotype comes from a man aged 65 to 79 in good health and CMV-seropositive. CDR3 in DNA: TGCGCCAGCACCCTGGACATTTCTGGAAACACCATATATTTT. This encodes CASTLDISGNTIYF.